The 22 T cell receptor beta chains below come from one sample, sequenced in a study of blood T cell repertoires in COVID-19. The table came from immunoSEQ multiplex PCR; TCRdb's copy has only in-frame clones and leaves some out. The sample gives about 310,000 clones, more than 85% of which show up once; over 1% is in the top ten. The sample consisted of peripheral blood. These receptors came from a man in his 70s with acute or convalescent COVID-19.

The chain is built from TRBV7-9 and TRBJ1-5; a possible D gene is TRBD1 (5 bases). The CDR3 runs 15 residues. Germline V gene data show CDR1 as SEHNR and CDR2 as FQNEAQ (reference sequence). The V end lost 3 bases, the J end lost 0 bases, and 9 bases lay between the germline ends. CDR3 in DNA: TGTGCCAGCAGCTTCGGGGGGAATAGCAATCAGCCCCAGCATTTT. The encoded protein is CASSFGGNSNQPQHF.

This chain uses TRBV4-3 with TRBJ2-7, with D tentatively TRBD2 (5 bases). The ends were cut back, 4 bases at V and 2 bases at J, with 12 bases in the middle. There are 14 residues in the CDR3. Germline values: CDR1 LGHNA, CDR2 YSLEER. CDR3 loop: CASSLWTGTYEQYF. In nucleotides, the CDR3 is TGCGCCAGCAGCCTGTGGACTGGAACCTACGAGCAGTACTTC.

This clone was counted between two and nine times. The chain recombines TRBV19 with TRBJ1-1; 7 bases fit TRBD1. Looked up from germline, CDR1 is LNHDA and CDR2 is SQIVND (reference sequence). Trimming took 3 bases from V and 3 from J; bases not matched to a gene: 7. The CDR3 is made up of 15 amino acids. CDR3 DNA: TGTGCCAGTAGTATTAGAGGGGGCTGGGACACTGAAGCTTTCTTT. Translation gives CASSIRGGWDTEAFF. The full variable domain, rest sourced from reference TRBV19 and TRBJ1-1, is DGGITQSPKYLFRKEGQNVTLSCEQNLNHDAMYWYRQDPGQGLRLIYYSQIVNDFQKGDIAEGYSVSREKKESFPLTVTSAQKNPTAFYLCASSIRGGWDTEAFFGQGTRLTVV.

The rearrangement joins TRBV2 to TRBJ2-4; 8 bases match TRBD1. With V trimmed by 6 bases and J by 1 base, 8 bases remained unmatched. The germline gives CDR1 SNHLY, CDR2 FYNNEI. This CDR3 is built from 16 residues. The CDR3 nucleotides are TGTGCCAGCAGGGACCGACAGGGGATTGCCAAAAACATTCAGTACTTC. It is translated as CASRDRQGIAKNIQYF.

The gene calls are TRBV4-2 and TRBJ2-2; TRBD2 aligns across 11 bases. With 1 base clipped from V and 7 bases from J, the junction kept 11 bases outside the gene matches. The CDR3 is made up of 18 amino acids. The germline V gene has CDR1 LGHNA and CDR2 YNFKEQ. CDR3: CASSQVVPSGGWSGELFF. The CDR3 DNA follows: TGTGCCAGCAGCCAAGTTGTCCCTAGCGGGGGGTGGAGCGGGGAGCTGTTTTTT.

V gene TRBV5-3 combines with J gene TRBJ2-7, with D possibly being TRBD1 (5 bases). TRBV5-3 is annotated as an ORF whose role is uncertain. The CDR3 covers 14 residues. V lost 0 bases to trimming and J lost 3 bases, with 10 bases between them. The CDR3 coding sequence is TGTGCCAGAAGCTTGGTAGTCAGGGTCTACGAGCAGTACTTC. This sequence encodes CARSLVVRVYEQYF.

CDR3 in DNA: TGTGCCAGCAGCACCCGGGACAGTCAAGAGACCCAGTACTTC. Encoded protein: CASSTRDSQETQYF. V and J are TRBV9 and TRBJ2-5, with 7 bases matching TRBD1. CDR3 length equals 14 residues. With 4 bases clipped from V and 2 bases from J, the junction kept 5 bases outside the gene matches. In germline, CDR1 is SGDLS, CDR2 YYNGEE.

This clone was recorded a few times. The chain carries TRBV4-3 and TRBJ2-3, with D unresolved. The germline V gene has CDR1 LGHNA and CDR2 YSLEER. The CDR3 runs to 15 residues. V was clipped by 8 bases and J by 0 bases, with 15 bases between them. The CDR3 spells CASSPSPSSTDTQYF. CDR3 DNA sequence: TGCGCCAGCTCTCCGAGCCCATCGAGCACAGATACGCAGTATTTT.

This chain uses TRBV4-2 with TRBJ1-5; 7 bases agree with TRBD1. Germline values: CDR1 LGHNA, CDR2 YNFKEQ. The ends lost 0 bases at V and 0 bases at J; junction bases unmatched: 5. The CDR3 covers 17 residues. This chain's CDR3 is CASSQDRGGPSNQPQHF. The CDR3 DNA follows: TGTGCCAGCAGCCAAGATCGAGGGGGCCCTAGCAATCAGCCCCAGCATTTT.

The CDR3 DNA reads as TGTGCCAGCAGGACAGGCCTCCAAGAGACCCAGTACTTC. Translating gives CASRTGLQETQYF. V gene TRBV12-3 or TRBV12-4 combines with J gene TRBJ2-5; TRBD1 might be the D (6 bases). The V end was cut by 6 bases, the J end by 1 base, with 9 bases between. The CDR3 totals 13 residues.

The rearrangement uses TRBV14 and TRBJ2-1; no clear D gene. In germline, CDR1 is SGHDN, CDR2 FVKESK. This CDR3 contains 13 residues. Trimming stripped 0 bases from V and 4 bases from J, with 4 bases between. CDR3 in amino acids: CASSQDRYNEQFF. In nucleotides, the CDR3 is TGTGCCAGCAGCCAAGATAGATACAATGAGCAGTTCTTC.

The chain carries TRBV7-2 and TRBJ2-7; D is undetermined. V dropped 5 bases and J dropped 0 bases, with 8 bases sitting between them. In germline, CDR1 is SGHTA, CDR2 FQGNSA. This CDR3 spans 13 amino acids. The CDR3 DNA follows: TGTGCCAGCAGCCTGTACAGCTCCTACGAGCAGTACTTC. It encodes CASSLYSSYEQYF.

This sequence joins TRBV28 and TRBJ1-1; D unclear. Trimming stripped 10 bases from V and 2 bases from J, with 14 bases between. CDR1 is MDHEN, CDR2 SYDVKM, per germline. The CDR3 loop spans 13 amino acids. DNA for the CDR3: TGTGCCATCACCCGCGGAGGCAACACTGAAGCTTTCTTT. This sequence encodes CAITRGGNTEAFF.

On this clone: The sample contains more than one DNA sequence encoding this CDR3. V and J are TRBV7-2 and TRBJ1-1, with 10 bases aligning to TRBD1. Per germline, CDR1 SGHTA and CDR2 FQGNSA. J gave up 4 bases and V 5 bases, and 4 bases lay outside the gene matches. The CDR3 totals 14 residues. The CDR3 sequence is CASSTRQGATEAFF. The CDR3 coding sequence is TGTGCCAGCAGCACAAGACAGGGGGCCACTGAAGCTTTCTTT.

J is TRBJ1-1 and V is TRBV4-2, with a weak D call TRBD1 (5 bases). CDR3 length equals 14 residues. V was trimmed by 4 bases and J by 4 bases, leaving 13 bases between them. CDR1 LGHNA and CDR2 YNFKEQ come from the germline V gene. The CDR3 sequence: CASSLDTGPTEAFF. The CDR3 DNA reads as TGTGCCAGCAGCCTAGATACAGGCCCCACTGAAGCTTTCTTT.

V is TRBV4-1 and J is TRBJ2-7; 7 nucleotides match TRBD2. Germline CDR1 and CDR2: MGHRA and YSYEKL. The CDR3 contains 16 residues. J was trimmed by 0 bases and V by 2 bases; bases with no gene match: 7. CDR3 nucleotide sequence: TGCGCCAGCAGCCAAAGTGGGCTAGCGGTCTCCTACGAGCAGTACTTC. As protein: CASSQSGLAVSYEQYF.

The chain uses TRBV19 and TRBJ2-1; the match to TRBD1 covers 9 bases. V shed 6 bases and J 5 bases; nucleotides not matched to a gene: 8. The CDR3 loop spans 15 amino acids. The V gene's germline CDR1 is LNHDA and CDR2 SQIVND (reference sequence). CDR3 nucleotide sequence: TGTGCCAGTAGCCTCTCCGGGACAGGGCACAATGAGCAGTTCTTC. Residues: CASSLSGTGHNEQFF.

The J gene is TRBJ1-5, the V gene TRBV24-1; TRBD1 matches at 7 bases. The CDR3 sequence is 15 residues long. Unmatched junction bases numbered 6, after V lost 4 bases and J lost 4 bases. CDR1 KGHDR and CDR2 SFDVKD come from the germline V gene. CDR3 DNA sequence: TGTGCCACCAGTGACCCCGACAGGGAGAATCAGCCCCAGCATTTT. It codes for CATSDPDRENQPQHF.

The genes are TRBV10-3 and TRBJ2-4; 11 positions agree with TRBD2. J lost 7 bases, V lost 10 bases, and 9 bases had no gene match. Germline CDR1 is ENHRY and CDR2 is SYGVKD. The CDR3 sequence is 14 residues long. For the CDR3, the DNA is TGTGCCACCGGAGCTAGCGGGAGGCCCAACATTCAGTACTTC. Its translation: CATGASGRPNIQYF.

This sequence joins TRBV5-1 and TRBJ2-7; TRBD2 matches 8 bases. This CDR3 has 15 amino acids. V lost 0 bases, J lost 3 bases, and 5 bases stayed unmatched. Germline V lookup: CDR1 SGHRS, CDR2 YFSETQ. CDR3 loop: CASSLGYAGGYEQYF. CDR3 sequence (DNA): TGCGCCAGCAGCTTGGGATACGCGGGAGGCTACGAGCAGTACTTC.

This chain joins TRBV6-5 and TRBJ1-1; 8 nucleotides align to TRBD1. CDR3 length: 14 amino acids. The V and J ends lost 5 bases and 6 bases, in that order; junction bases with no gene match: 8. Germline V gives CDR1 MNHEY, CDR2 SVGAGI. Here the CDR3 DNA reads TGTGCCAGCAGTCGGACAGGGTTGGTCGCTGAAGCTTTCTTT. Its protein is CASSRTGLVAEAFF.

The chain combines TRBV3-1 (or the pseudogene TRBV3-2) with TRBJ1-2; tentatively, D is TRBD1 (5 bases). Germline V gene lookup returns CDR1 LGHDT and CDR2 YNNKEL (reference sequence). This CDR3 comprises 15 residues. The V gene lost 4 bases and the J gene lost 2 bases, with 14 bases spanning the gap. This CDR3 is CASSPVWKGNYGYTF. The DNA for the CDR3 is TGTGCCAGCAGCCCTGTATGGAAGGGGAACTATGGCTACACCTTC.